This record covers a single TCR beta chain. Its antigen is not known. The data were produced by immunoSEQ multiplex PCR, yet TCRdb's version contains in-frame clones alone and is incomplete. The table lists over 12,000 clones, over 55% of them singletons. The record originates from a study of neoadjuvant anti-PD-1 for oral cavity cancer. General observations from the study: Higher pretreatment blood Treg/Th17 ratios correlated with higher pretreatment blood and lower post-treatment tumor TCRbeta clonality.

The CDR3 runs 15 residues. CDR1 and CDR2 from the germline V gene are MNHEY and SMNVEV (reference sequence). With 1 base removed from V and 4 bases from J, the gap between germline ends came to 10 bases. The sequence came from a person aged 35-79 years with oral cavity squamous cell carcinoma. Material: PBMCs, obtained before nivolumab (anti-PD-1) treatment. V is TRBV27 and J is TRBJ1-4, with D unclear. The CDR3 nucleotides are TGTGCCAGCAGTTTATATTCGGACGGTAATGAAAAACTGTTTTTT. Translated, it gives CASSLYSDGNEKLFF.